Below are 27 T cell receptor beta chains sequenced from a single sample in a study of relationships among human T cell subsets. From mRNA, alpha and beta CDR3 regions were amplified using semiquantitative ARM-PCR. Exponential amplification used communal superprimers after tagged nested gene-specific primers in ARM-PCR. TCRdb ran MiXCR on the multiplex PCR reads and lists one entry per CDR3 protein. This table has fewer than 16,000 distinct CDR3 sequences, less than 70% appearing once. Sequenced: total T cells sorted from blood. These receptor sequences come from a man aged 35-49 years in good health.

The genes are TRBV5-1 and TRBJ2-3, with 9 bases lining up with TRBD1. J was trimmed by 6 bases and V by 4 bases; bases with no gene match: 6. The germline CDR1 and CDR2 sequences are SGHRS and YFSETQ. The CDR3 contains 14 residues. CDR3 bases: TGCGCCAGCAGCCGGACAGGGGCCCCCGATACGCAGTATTTT. The encoded protein is CASSRTGAPDTQYF.

This clonotype was detected only a few times. J is TRBJ2-2 and V is TRBV20-1, with D maybe TRBD2 (6 bases). The CDR3 runs to 15 residues. Deletions cut 5 bases from V and 3 bases from J, with 16 bases between. The germline gives CDR1 DFQATT, CDR2 SNEGSKA (reference sequence). The CDR3 sequence: CSASSGGTYTGELFF. CDR3 DNA sequence: TGCAGTGCTTCTTCGGGCGGGACTTACACCGGGGAGCTGTTTTTT.

This clonotype has just a few counts. The chain recombines TRBV7-9 with TRBJ2-5; TRBD2 matches 9 bases. The CDR3 is 15 amino acids. CDR1 is SEHNR and CDR2 is FQNEAQ in the germline V gene (reference sequence). V was clipped by 1 base and J by 4 bases; unmatched bases: 4. The CDR3 region is CASSLDSGGRETQYF. The CDR3 coding sequence is TGTGCCAGCAGCTTAGATAGCGGGGGAAGAGAGACCCAGTACTTC.

The table lists this clonotype with a few counts. The chain carries TRBV6-4 and TRBJ2-1, with 9 bases fitting TRBD2. The ends lost 4 bases at V and 10 bases at J; junction bases unmatched: 8. Germline V gene sequence: CDR1 MRHNA, CDR2 SNTAGT. The CDR3 sequence is 14 residues long. The CDR3 reads CASSATSGPLEQFF. CDR3 nucleotides: TGTGCCAGCAGTGCGACTAGCGGCCCCCTGGAGCAGTTCTTC.

This clonotype has just a few counts. V and J are TRBV28 and TRBJ2-7; 11 bases map to TRBD1. V lost 2 bases, J lost 4 bases, and 7 bases stayed unmatched. CDR3 length: 16 residues. Germline CDR1 MDHEN, CDR2 SYDVKM. CDR3 region: CASSLPRDRGYYEQYF. CDR3 coding DNA: TGTGCCAGCAGTTTACCGCGGGACAGGGGGTATTACGAGCAGTACTTC.

The chain links TRBV27 to TRBJ2-1, with 9 bases matching TRBD1. After removal of 6 bases from V and 4 bases from J, the junction contained 7 bases not matched to a gene. Germline V gene lookup returns CDR1 MNHEY and CDR2 SMNVEV (reference sequence). The CDR3 has 15 residues. The CDR3 DNA reads TGTGCCAGCAGCACAGGGGGCTGGGGGTACAATGAGCAGTTCTTC. Amino acids: CASSTGGWGYNEQFF.

In regard to this clonotype: Germline and junction disagree at one end, which may indicate a read error. CDR3 sequence (DNA): TGCGCCGGCAGCTTGAGCTCTGGGGCCAACGTCCTGACTTTC. Protein: CAGSLSSGANVLTF. The chain carries TRBV5-1 and TRBJ2-6; no reliable D call. This CDR3 spans 14 amino acids. Germline CDR1 and CDR2: SGHRS and YFSETQ.

The table lists this clonotype with a few counts. V is TRBV12-3 or TRBV12-4 and J is TRBJ1-1, with D hard to call. V lost 2 bases and J 4 bases, leaving 14 bases between the germline ends. This CDR3 has 15 amino acids. CDR3 region: CASSLRDRTSTEAFF. The CDR3 nucleotides read TGTGCCAGCAGTTTAAGGGATCGGACGTCCACTGAAGCTTTCTTT.

The gene calls are TRBV7-9 and TRBJ1-1; 11 nucleotides align to TRBD1. After removal of 0 bases from V and 4 bases from J, the junction contained 4 bases not matched to a gene. The CDR3 spans 16 residues. CDR1 and CDR2 (germline): SEHNR, FQNEAQ (reference sequence). CDR3 region: CASSLAPGTGGTEAFF. CDR3 nucleotide sequence: TGTGCCAGCAGCTTAGCACCAGGGACAGGGGGCACTGAAGCTTTCTTT.

The rearrangement links TRBV27 to TRBJ2-7, with D perhaps TRBD1 (6 bases). The V end was cut by 6 bases, the J end by 3 bases, with 15 bases between. The CDR3 loop spans 14 amino acids. Germline loops: CDR1 MNHEY, CDR2 SMNVEV (reference sequence). CDR3 sequence reads: CASSPGDTFYEQYF. The CDR3 coding sequence is TGTGCCAGCAGCCCCGGGGACACTTTCTACGAGCAGTACTTC.

The V gene is TRBV28, the J gene TRBJ1-3; no definite D call. In germline, CDR1 is MDHEN, CDR2 SYDVKM. CDR3 length: 12 amino acids. The V and J ends lost 7 bases and 4 bases respectively, with 8 bases between them. CDR3 DNA sequence: TGTGCCAGCACCCTGGAAGGAAACACCATATATTTT. Protein product: CASTLEGNTIYF.

This rearrangement joins TRBV2 to TRBJ2-5; D perhaps matches TRBD2 (5 bases). V lost 6 bases to trimming and J lost 3 bases, with 26 bases between them. CDR3 size: 18 residues. CDR1 and CDR2 from the germline V gene are SNHLY and FYNNEI. The CDR3 loop reads CASRRTRGLPRGEETQYF. DNA for the CDR3: TGTGCCAGCAGACGCACCCGAGGGTTACCGCGAGGAGAAGAGACCCAGTACTTC.

The rearrangement uses TRBV6-6 and TRBJ2-7; tentatively, D is TRBD1 (6 bases). Germline CDR1 MNHNY, CDR2 SVGAGI (reference sequence). Trimming pared 5 bases from V and 3 bases from J, leaving 14 bases between. The CDR3 has 14 residues. The CDR3 DNA follows: TGTGCCAGCAGTGCGTCGACAGGTATCTACGAGCAGTACTTC. It specifies CASSASTGIYEQYF.

The V and J genes are TRBV12-3 or TRBV12-4 and TRBJ2-7; 7 bases are a match to TRBD1. The V and J ends lost 6 bases and 8 bases, in that order; junction bases with no gene match: 7. The CDR3 spans 12 residues. This chain's CDR3 is CASSHGTAKQYF. In nucleotides, the CDR3 is TGTGCCAGCAGCCATGGGACAGCCAAGCAGTACTTC.

The chain combines TRBV11-2 with TRBJ2-1; 8 nucleotides agree with TRBD2. In germline, CDR1 is SGHAT, CDR2 FQNNGV. This CDR3 comprises 14 residues. The V gene end was trimmed by 7 bases and the J gene end by 4 bases; junction bases not matched to a gene: 6. The CDR3 DNA is TGTGCCAGCACCCCAGCGGGGGCTTACAATGAGCAGTTCTTC. It encodes CASTPAGAYNEQFF.

The chain combines TRBV28 with TRBJ2-3; D unclear. The CDR3 has 12 residues. The germline V gene encodes CDR1 MDHEN and CDR2 SYDVKM. Between the trimmed V and J ends, which lost 5 bases and 4 bases, there was a span of 7 bases. The CDR3 region has the DNA TGTGCCAGCAGTCTCCTCTCAGATACGCAGTATTTT. It encodes CASSLLSDTQYF.

V is TRBV27 and J is TRBJ2-3, with D uncertain. Germline CDR1 and CDR2: MNHEY and SMNVEV (reference sequence). Trimming cost V 5 bases and J 5 bases, with 14 bases left between them. CDR3 size: 14 residues. The CDR3 here is CASSARVRKDTQYF. The CDR3 DNA sequence: TGTGCCAGCAGTGCCCGGGTCAGAAAAGATACGCAGTATTTT.

This chain uses TRBV11-2 with TRBJ1-1; D is unclear. V gave up 5 bases and J gave up 7 bases, with 14 bases separating them. Per germline, CDR1 SGHAT and CDR2 FQNNGV. The CDR3 runs 13 residues. The CDR3 reads CASSRSPTVEAFF. DNA of the CDR3: TGTGCCAGCAGCCGATCCCCCACAGTTGAAGCTTTCTTT.

The rearrangement links TRBV11-2 to TRBJ2-5, with unresolved D. The CDR3 consists of 13 residues. Germline V gene data show CDR1 as SGHAT and CDR2 as FQNNGV. Between the trimmed V and J ends, which lost 2 bases and 1 base, there was a span of 5 bases. CDR3 residues: CASSLQAQETQYF. CDR3 nucleotides: TGTGCCAGCAGCTTACAGGCCCAAGAGACCCAGTACTTC.

By its share, this clonotype is medium-sized (0.01 to 0.1%). The chain combines TRBV5-1 with TRBJ1-5, with a tentative D call TRBD1 (6 bases). The CDR3 is 14 amino acids. Germline CDR1 is SGHRS and CDR2 is YFSETQ. Trimming stripped 4 bases from V and 6 bases from J, with 14 bases between. Here the CDR3 DNA reads TGCGCCAGCAGCGCCACAGGGCTGCCTCAGCCCCAGCATTTT. It encodes CASSATGLPQPQHF.

V gene TRBV30 combines with J gene TRBJ2-1, with D perhaps assigned TRBD1 or TRBD2 (6 bases each). Germline V gene lookup returns CDR1 GTSNPN and CDR2 SVGIG (reference sequence). V dropped 5 bases and J dropped 2 bases, with 16 bases sitting between them. This CDR3 contains 15 residues. The CDR3 sequence: CAWYRGRSTYNEQFF. As DNA, the CDR3 is TGTGCCTGGTACCGGGGGCGTAGCACCTACAATGAGCAGTTCTTC.

This clonotype was observed a few times. The chain couples TRBV6-5 to TRBJ2-1; D not resolved. This CDR3 contains 12 residues. V was trimmed by 5 bases and J by 9 bases, leaving 11 bases between them. CDR1 MNHEY and CDR2 SVGAGI come from the germline V gene. The CDR3 DNA reads TGTGCCAGCAGTATGAGTGTAGGTGAGCAGTTCTTC. The encoded protein is CASSMSVGEQFF.

This rearrangement joins TRBV11-2 to TRBJ2-5; D gene ambiguous. Deletions cut 2 bases from V and 4 bases from J, with 8 bases between. Germline V lookup: CDR1 SGHAT, CDR2 FQNNGV. The CDR3 has 13 amino acids. The chain's CDR3 is CASSLTLAETQYF. In DNA form, the CDR3 reads TGTGCCAGCAGCTTAACCCTTGCAGAGACCCAGTACTTC. Full variable domain (rest looked up from reference TRBV11-2 and TRBJ2-5): EAGVAQSPRYKIIEKRQSVAFWCNPISGHATLYWYQQILGQGPKLLIQFQNNGVVDDSQLPKDRFSAERLKGVDSTLKIQPAKLEDSAVYLCASSLTLAETQYFGPGTRLLVL.

This chain connects TRBV11-2 to TRBJ2-7; tentatively, D is TRBD2 (5 bases). This CDR3 is 13 amino acids long. Germline V gives CDR1 SGHAT, CDR2 FQNNGV. Deletions cut 3 bases from V and 0 bases from J, with 6 bases between. The CDR3 loop reads CASSFGVSYEQYF. CDR3 coding DNA: TGTGCCAGCAGCTTCGGGGTCTCCTACGAGCAGTACTTC.

This clonotype was detected only a few times. The V and J genes are TRBV12-3 or TRBV12-4 and TRBJ2-1; the match to TRBD2 covers 7 bases. The V and J ends lost 5 bases and 7 bases, in that order; junction bases with no gene match: 14. The CDR3 consists of 16 residues. CDR3 bases: TGTGCCAGCAGTCCTAAGAGAACGGGAGGAGCGAATGAGCAGTTCTTC. The encoded protein is CASSPKRTGGANEQFF.

This clonotype is large (0.1 to 1%) in the sample. DNA of the CDR3: TGTGCCAGCAGCTTAGACGGGGACTTTACCTACGAGCAGTACTTC. Encoded protein: CASSLDGDFTYEQYF. J is TRBJ2-7 and V is TRBV11-2; TRBD2 is a possible D gene (6 bases). The CDR3 covers 15 residues. Trimming removed 0 bases at V and 2 bases at J, with 11 bases between. Looked up from germline, CDR1 is SGHAT and CDR2 is FQNNGV.

V usage is TRBV20-1 and J usage is TRBJ2-5; D gene uncertain. Germline V gene lookup returns CDR1 DFQATT and CDR2 SNEGSKA (reference sequence). CDR3 length: 12 residues. V was shortened by 6 bases and J by 4 bases, with 12 bases between the two germline ends. CDR3 sequence reads: CSAKTNGETQYF. The CDR3 DNA sequence: TGCAGTGCCAAAACTAATGGAGAGACCCAGTACTTC.